This TCR beta chain was documented in a study of vaccination effects on CD4 cells after COVID-19. Points from the study as a whole: Clones of infection and vaccine origin contracted markedly late after vaccination. From healthy vaccinees, only 1 of 255 vaccine-induced clones also reacted to common cold coronaviruses.

Details on this clone: Its matching antigen is unknown.

V lost 1 base to trimming and J lost 5 bases; unmatched junction nucleotides: 10. The CDR3 has 16 amino acids. Per the germline V gene, CDR1 is SGHTA and CDR2 is FQGNSA. Pools of viral peptides were used by the ViraFEST assay to expand antigen-specific CD4+ T cells ahead of sequencing. Subsequent to 10 days of culture, CD4+ T cells were isolated. Nucleocapsid antibodies were negative in the vaccine recipients, who had never had SARS-CoV-2 infection. Approximately 1.9 million PBMC per well were cultured with 10 IU/ml IL-2 and around 9.4 ug/ml peptides. Cells had half their medium changed to IL-2 medium on days 3 and 7. TCRdb's copy holds only in-frame clones and misses some; the assay was immunoSEQ multiplex PCR. The data show roughly 63,000 clones, 80% seen once.

The source material was CD4+ T cells from PBMCs cultured with SARS-CoV-2 spike peptides, sampled before COVID-19 vaccination. V and J are TRBV7-2 and TRBJ2-5, with 7 bases fitting TRBD2. The receptor was derived from a human donor who received a COVID-19 vaccine. The CDR3 loop reads CASSLGRAGWGETQYF. CDR3 in DNA: TGTGCCAGCAGCTTAGGGCGAGCGGGGTGGGGTGAGACCCAGTACTTC.